This TCR beta chain was observed in a study of T cell repertoires in cytomegalovirus infection. As for the study in general: It was the public TCR beta signatures that indicated both CMV infection and matching HLA type. Study findings and constraints: Pooled public TCR beta family frequency picked out CMV carriers with the relevant HLA. The ex vivo response was dominated by HLA-C-restricted CMV-specific TCR beta clonotypes.

TCRdb redid the calling of the reads with MiXCR, one entry per CDR3 protein. The sample includes about 250,000 distinct CDR3 sequences, 9% to 15% of them seen just once. Trimming removed 4 bases from V and 6 bases from J; junction bases left unmatched: 5. The CDR3 has 13 residues. This clonotype occurred many times. Its specificity is unknown. Material: PBMCs. This sequence joins TRBV12-3 or TRBV12-4 and TRBJ1-1, with 7 bases lining up with TRBD1. The receptor was derived from a human donor in good health (CMV status not recorded). Some clones in this sample may be carry-over from other donors' samples. The CDR3 region is CASSSLTGSEAFF. DNA for the CDR3: TGTGCCAGCAGTTCCCTGACAGGGTCTGAAGCTTTCTTT.